Listed below are T cell receptor beta chains from one sample, sequenced in a study of regulatory T cells. Data came from immunoSEQ multiplex PCR; TCRdb stores just in-frame clones and leaves some out. The data show roughly 23,000 clones, over 75% seen once. The specimen was conventional CD4+ T cells sorted from blood. The source of these receptors is a child aged 10 to 17 with CD3G deficiency. Both conserved end residues are part of each CDR3. The order of the fields is V gene, clone size, D gene, J gene, CDR3 DNA, CDR3 protein. The D gene is left open where the match is weak. Size is stated for part of the rows, as once, few or many counts, or as a class when the clone is expanded.

V: TRBV7-9
size: .
D: TRBD2
J: TRBJ2-1
DNA: TGTGCCAGCAGCTTAGGGGGACTAGCGAACCTCTTCTTC
CDR3: CASSLGGLANLFF

V: TRBV6-1
size: few
D: .
J: TRBJ2-2
DNA: TGTGCCAGCAGTTCACGGTGGGAGCGGCCCGGGGAGCTGTTTTTT
CDR3: CASSSRWERPGELFF

V: TRBV6-4
size: .
D: .
J: TRBJ2-6
DNA: TGTGCCAGCAGTGACAACCCTGTACCTGGGGCCAACGTCCTGACTTTC
CDR3: CASSDNPVPGANVLTF

V: TRBV28
size: .
D: .
J: TRBJ2-7
DNA: TGTGCCAGCAGTTCCCCCGAATCAGGGGGGTCCTACGAGCAGTACTTC
CDR3: CASSSPESGGSYEQYF

V: TRBV19
size: few
D: TRBD1
J: TRBJ1-5
DNA: TGTGCCAGTAGTACCGGGACAGGGGCTTCGGGGCAGCCCCAGCATTTT
CDR3: CASSTGTGASGQPQHF

V: TRBV28
size: .
D: TRBD1
J: TRBJ2-3
DNA: TGTGCCAGCAGTCCACACCCCGGACAGGGTTCAGATACGCAGTATTTT
CDR3: CASSPHPGQGSDTQYF

V: TRBV27
size: .
D: TRBD1
J: TRBJ2-7
DNA: TGTGCCAGCAGTGCGACAGGGGGTTACGAGCAGTACTTC
CDR3: CASSATGGYEQYF

V: TRBV28
size: .
D: .
J: TRBJ2-2
DNA: TGTGCCAGCAGCCCCCAAGGGGCAAACCTCCGGCTACTCGGGGAGCTGTTTTTT
CDR3: CASSPQGANLRLLGELFF

V: TRBV20-1
size: .
D: .
J: TRBJ2-3
DNA: TGCAGTGCTAGGGTAACAGATACGCAGTATTTT
CDR3: CSARVTDTQYF

V: TRBV7-9
size: .
D: TRBD1
J: TRBJ2-1
DNA: TGTGCCAGCAGCTTAGGCACAGGGGAGAATGAGCAGTTCTTC
CDR3: CASSLGTGENEQFF

V: TRBV28
size: .
D: .
J: TRBJ1-5
DNA: TGTGCCAGCACCCGAAGGGGGGCCAGCAATCAGCCCCAGCATTTT
CDR3: CASTRRGASNQPQHF

V: TRBV19
size: .
D: TRBD2
J: TRBJ2-5
DNA: TGTGCCAGTAGCCCTGGACTAGCGGGAGGAGGAGAGACCCAGTACTTC
CDR3: CASSPGLAGGGETQYF

V: TRBV5-1
size: .
D: TRBD2
J: TRBJ2-1
DNA: TGCGCCAGCAGCTTGCTAGCGGGAGTGGGGGGTGAGCAGTTCTTC
CDR3: CASSLLAGVGGEQFF

V: TRBV27
size: .
D: .
J: TRBJ1-3
DNA: TGTGCCAGCAGTCCCCCCGTTCCCTCTGGAAACACCATATATTTT
CDR3: CASSPPVPSGNTIYF

V: TRBV7-8
size: .
D: .
J: TRBJ2-7
DNA: TGTGCCAGCAGCTTACAGTTTCGCGGGAACGAGCAGTACTTC
CDR3: CASSLQFRGNEQYF

V: TRBV5-1
size: .
D: TRBD2
J: TRBJ2-3
DNA: TGCGCCAGCAGCTCAGGGACTAGCACCTCAGATACGCAGTATTTT
CDR3: CASSSGTSTSDTQYF

V: TRBV28
size: .
D: .
J: TRBJ2-7
DNA: TGTGCCAGCAGGGGGACTCACGTAGGGTACGAGCAGTACTTC
CDR3: CASRGTHVGYEQYF

V: TRBV5-1
size: .
D: .
J: TRBJ2-3
DNA: TGCGCCAGCAGCTCGTTACGGGGAGGAGATACGCAGTATTTT
CDR3: CASSSLRGGDTQYF

V: TRBV7-6
size: .
D: .
J: TRBJ1-1
DNA: TGTGCCAGCAGCTTGTTCACCGGTGAAGCTTTCTTT
CDR3: CASSLFTGEAFF

V: TRBV28
size: .
D: .
J: TRBJ1-6
DNA: TGTGCCAGCAGTTTCCACAGGGATGGGTCACCCCTCCACTTT
CDR3: CASSFHRDGSPLHF

V: TRBV6-1
size: .
D: .
J: TRBJ1-1
DNA: TGTGCCAGCAGTGAACTCGAGCGGGGTGCTGAAGCTTTCTTT
CDR3: CASSELERGAEAFF

V: TRBV28
size: .
D: .
J: TRBJ2-3
DNA: TGTGCCAGCAGTCCCCTACTAGACGTGGAGGCAGATACGCAGTATTTT
CDR3: CASSPLLDVEADTQYF

V: TRBV5-1
size: .
D: TRBD1
J: TRBJ2-7
DNA: TGCGCCAGCAGCTTGGGGGACAGCCGGGGTGAATACGAGCAGTACTTC
CDR3: CASSLGDSRGEYEQYF